The 29 T cell receptor beta chains reported below all come from one sample, sequenced in a study of cytomegalovirus exposure and HLA in healthy donors. Both 60 Vbeta primers and 13 Jbeta primers went into the PCR. Assay used: immunoSEQ multiplex PCR; TCRdb lists only in-frame clones, some missing. The data show around 150,000 clones, with 68% seen just once and less than 1.5% held by the top ten. The material sequenced was PBMCs. The receptors were sampled from a man aged 50 to 60 in good health and CMV-seronegative.

The V call is TRBV19, the J call TRBJ2-5; 9 nucleotides align to TRBD2. CDR1 is LNHDA and CDR2 is SQIVND in the germline V gene (reference sequence). V lost 2 bases to trimming and J lost 8 bases; unmatched junction nucleotides: 9. This CDR3 is built from 15 residues. This CDR3 reads CASSITASGVRTQYF. The CDR3 DNA is TGTGCCAGTAGTATAACGGCTAGCGGGGTACGAACCCAGTACTTC.

This sequence joins TRBV7-9 and TRBJ2-1; the D gene is possibly TRBD1 (5 bases). Germline CDR1 reads SEHNR; CDR2 reads FQNEAQ (reference sequence). The CDR3 is 13 residues long. V dropped 5 bases and J dropped 4 bases, with 9 bases sitting between them. The CDR3 DNA is TGTGCCAGCAGCCAGGGCCTTTACAATGAGCAGTTCTTC. It yields the protein CASSQGLYNEQFF.

This clone was recorded a few times. The chain is built from TRBV5-1 and TRBJ2-3; D is uncertain. V was shortened by 1 base and J by 0 bases, with 12 bases between the two germline ends. The CDR3 totals 16 residues. Germline V lookup: CDR1 SGHRS, CDR2 YFSETQ. This CDR3 reads CASSLFVQSSTDTQYF. For the CDR3, the DNA is TGCGCCAGCAGCTTGTTTGTACAGTCTAGCACAGATACGCAGTATTTT.

The genes are TRBV27 and TRBJ2-2; 14 nucleotides match TRBD2. V trimming: 2 bases; J trimming: 4 bases; junction bases outside the gene matches: 6. Germline CDR1 reads MNHEY; CDR2 reads SMNVEV (reference sequence). The CDR3 sequence is 18 residues long. The CDR3 region is CASSLGGLAGGATGELFF. The CDR3 coding sequence is TGTGCCAGCAGTTTAGGAGGACTAGCGGGGGGTGCCACCGGGGAGCTGTTTTTT.

This sequence joins TRBV19 and TRBJ1-2; TRBD1 agrees at 8 bases. The CDR3 is 14 amino acids. J was trimmed by 4 bases and V by 9 bases; bases with no gene match: 10. Looked up from germline, CDR1 is LNHDA and CDR2 is SQIVND (reference sequence). The CDR3 here is CASAQGAGSYGYTF. CDR3 DNA sequence: TGTGCCAGCGCCCAGGGGGCAGGTAGCTATGGCTACACCTTC.

The chain uses TRBV7-2 and TRBJ2-5; TRBD2 aligns across 12 bases. J lost 1 base, V lost 5 bases, and 5 bases had no gene match. Germline CDR1 and CDR2: SGHTA and FQGNSA. This CDR3 spans 16 amino acids. The CDR3 sequence is CASSPSGGAPQETQYF. CDR3 in DNA: TGTGCCAGCAGCCCTAGCGGGGGGGCACCCCAAGAGACCCAGTACTTC. Based on the CDR3 plus reference TRBV7-2 and TRBJ2-5, the full variable domain is GAGVSQSPSNKVTEKGKDVELRCDPISGHTALYWYRQSLGQGLEFLIYFQGNSAPDKSGLPSDRFSAERTGGSVSTLTIQRTQQEDSAVYLCASSPSGGAPQETQYFGPGTRLLVL.

V is TRBV5-1 and J is TRBJ2-1; TRBD2 is a possible D gene (7 bases). The CDR3 contains 16 residues. Germline values: CDR1 SGHRS, CDR2 YFSETQ. Deletions cut 4 bases from V and 7 bases from J, with 21 bases between. Written as DNA, the CDR3 is TGCGCCAGCAGCGCCGCGGGGGCTAGTCGCTTAAATGAGCAGTTCTTC. Amino acid sequence: CASSAAGASRLNEQFF.

The V and J genes are TRBV9 and TRBJ2-7; tentatively, D is TRBD2 (6 bases). The germline gives CDR1 SGDLS, CDR2 YYNGEE. The CDR3 is 16 amino acids. Trimming removed 0 bases at V and 2 bases at J, with 15 bases between. CDR3 bases: TGTGCCAGCAGCGTAGAGGGAGCGGGCGCTCCCTACGAGCAGTACTTC. It yields the protein CASSVEGAGAPYEQYF.

This sequence joins TRBV2 and TRBJ2-7, with D perhaps TRBD2 (5 bases). Trimming removed 2 bases at V and 9 bases at J, with 8 bases between. Germline CDR1 SNHLY, CDR2 FYNNEI. This CDR3 is built from 11 residues. The CDR3 sequence: CASSETGGQYF. CDR3 nucleotides: TGTGCCAGCAGTGAAACTGGAGGGCAGTACTTC.

The chain couples TRBV5-6 to TRBJ2-1, with TRBD2 matching over 8 bases. The J segment lost 4 bases and the V segment lost 2 bases, leaving 8 bases of the junction unmatched. This CDR3 is 16 amino acids long. Germline V gene lookup returns CDR1 SGHDT and CDR2 YYEEEE. The CDR3 reads CASSFPLAGRYNEQFF. CDR3 coding DNA: TGTGCCAGCAGCTTCCCCCTAGCGGGTCGGTACAATGAGCAGTTCTTC.

This chain links TRBV6-5 with TRBJ1-5; D unclear. Germline loops: CDR1 MNHEY, CDR2 SVGAGI. With 5 bases removed from V and 10 bases from J, the gap between germline ends came to 12 bases. This CDR3 is built from 12 residues. CDR3 protein: CASSTQRGPQHF. The CDR3 DNA reads TGTGCCAGCAGTACGCAAAGAGGCCCCCAGCATTTT.

V is TRBV11-3 and J is TRBJ2-2; 9 bases match TRBD1. CDR1 and CDR2 (germline): SGHNT, YENEEA. The CDR3 runs 16 residues. Germline trimming cut 5 bases from V and 5 bases from J; bases unmatched to any gene: 9. In DNA form, the CDR3 reads TGTGCCAGCAGCCCGTCGGACAGGGGTTTGACCGGGGAGCTGTTTTTT. Its translation is CASSPSDRGLTGELFF.

The chain is built from TRBV19 and TRBJ1-2; no clear D gene. V was trimmed by 1 base and J by 6 bases, leaving 15 bases between them. Germline V CDR1 and CDR2: LNHDA, SQIVND (reference sequence). This CDR3 contains 15 residues. The chain's CDR3 is CASSIVSRGFHGYTF. The CDR3 nucleotides are TGTGCCAGTAGTATAGTATCAAGAGGGTTTCATGGCTACACCTTC.

This clone was observed a handful of times. The V call is TRBV19, the J call TRBJ1-4; D remains ambiguous. Germline-derived CDR1 and CDR2 are LNHDA and SQIVND (reference sequence). The CDR3 extends over 14 amino acids. V shed 6 bases and J shed 0 bases, with 8 bases lying between them. CDR3 nucleotide sequence: TGTGCCAGTAGCAGGTTTTCAACTAATGAAAAACTGTTTTTT. Its translation is CASSRFSTNEKLFF.

This clone was seen a handful of times. The chain combines TRBV19 with TRBJ1-4; possibly TRBD1 for D (6 bases). Germline V lookup: CDR1 LNHDA, CDR2 SQIVND (reference sequence). The CDR3 has 15 residues. Trimming took 3 bases from V and 5 from J, leaving 13 bases between them. CDR3 protein: CASSIQGRMNEKLFF. CDR3 DNA sequence: TGTGCCAGTAGTATCCAGGGGCGCATGAATGAAAAACTGTTTTTT.

This chain joins TRBV19 and TRBJ2-3; the match to TRBD2 covers 7 bases. Germline-derived CDR1 and CDR2 are LNHDA and SQIVND (reference sequence). Trimming took 3 bases from V and 1 from J; bases not matched to a gene: 7. This CDR3 has 16 residues. The CDR3 here is CASSIGGGYGTDTQYF. The CDR3 DNA sequence: TGTGCCAGTAGTATTGGGGGGGGATATGGCACAGATACGCAGTATTTT.

J is TRBJ2-3 and V is TRBV7-9; D possibly corresponds to TRBD1 (5 bases). Germline lookup yields CDR1 SEHNR and CDR2 FQNEAQ (reference sequence). CDR3 length: 13 residues. Trimming took off 5 bases at V and 4 bases at J, with 10 bases between the two ends. In DNA form, the CDR3 reads TGTGCCAGCAGCAATTCAGGGTCAGATACGCAGTATTTT. This sequence encodes CASSNSGSDTQYF.

The chain carries TRBV5-1 and TRBJ1-6; the D gene is possibly TRBD1 (5 bases). V lost 3 bases, J lost 11 bases, and 15 bases lay in between. Germline assignment: CDR1 SGHRS and CDR2 YFSETQ. The CDR3 runs 14 residues. CDR3 residues: CASSWGVDLAPLHF. In nucleotides, the CDR3 is TGCGCCAGCAGCTGGGGGGTAGATCTAGCACCCCTCCACTTT.

The rearrangement uses TRBV11-2 and TRBJ1-6; D unclear. The V end lost 5 bases, the J end lost 7 bases, and 12 bases lay between the germline ends. The germline CDR1 and CDR2 sequences are SGHAT and FQNNGV. The CDR3 sequence is 14 residues long. CDR3 nucleotides: TGTGCCAGCAGCGCGCAGGTCCTGAATTCACCCCTCCACTTT. Its protein product is CASSAQVLNSPLHF.

This clone turned up a few times. The chain has TRBV4-1 and TRBJ2-4, with D unclear. V lost 2 bases to trimming and J lost 9 bases, with 17 bases between them. CDR1 is MGHRA and CDR2 is YSYEKL in the germline V gene. This CDR3 is 15 amino acids long. The CDR3 DNA sequence: TGCGCCAGCAGCCAACCGGGTTCGGCGGAAGGCATTCAGTACTTC. The encoded protein is CASSQPGSAEGIQYF.

The V call is TRBV5-1, the J call TRBJ2-3, with TRBD2 identical over 8 bases. With V trimmed by 4 bases and J by 2 bases, 6 bases remained unmatched. The CDR3 has 15 amino acids. CDR1 and CDR2 from the germline V gene are SGHRS and YFSETQ. CDR3: CASSRSGDYTDTQYF. The CDR3 nucleotides read TGCGCCAGCAGCCGTAGCGGGGACTACACAGATACGCAGTATTTT.

The chain joins TRBV6-1 to TRBJ2-6, with D hard to call. The germline V gene has CDR1 MNHNS and CDR2 SASEGT. The CDR3 runs 16 residues. V lost 3 bases and J 0 bases, leaving 9 bases between the germline ends. DNA for the CDR3: TGTGCCAGCAGTGACCTAAGAAACTCTGGGGCCAACGTCCTGACTTTC. Protein sequence: CASSDLRNSGANVLTF.

The CDR3 spells CASSPDRGLSYEQYF. CDR3 sequence (DNA): TGTGCCAGCAGCCCGGACAGGGGGCTTTCCTACGAGCAGTACTTC. The chain has TRBV5-8 and TRBJ2-7; 11 bases are shared with TRBD1. The CDR3 runs 15 residues. V shed 4 bases, J shed 1 base, and the junction held 4 bases outside the gene matches. Germline values: CDR1 SGHTS, CDR2 YDEGEE.

This chain uses TRBV2 with TRBJ1-6, with 8 nucleotides matching TRBD1. Unmatched junction bases numbered 1, after V lost 6 bases and J lost 0 bases. Germline CDR1 SNHLY, CDR2 FYNNEI. This CDR3 is 15 amino acids long. The CDR3 sequence: CASRDRGSYNSPLHF. As DNA, the CDR3 is TGTGCCAGCAGAGACAGGGGCTCCTATAATTCACCCCTCCACTTT. The whole variable domain, filled in from reference TRBV2 and TRBJ1-6, reads EPEVTQTPSHQVTQMGQEVILRCVPISNHLYFYWYRQILGQKVEFLVSFYNNEISEKSEIFDDQFSVERPDGSNFTLKIRSTKLEDSAMYFCASRDRGSYNSPLHFGNGTRLTVT.

The genes are TRBV11-3 and TRBJ2-3; 7 bases map to TRBD2. Germline assignment: CDR1 SGHNT and CDR2 YENEEA. Trimming cost V 0 bases and J 1 base; bases outside gene matches: 4. This CDR3 region has 16 residues. CDR3 in DNA: TGTGCCAGCAGCTTAGAGACAAGCGGGGGCACAGATACGCAGTATTTT. It yields the protein CASSLETSGGTDTQYF. Together with reference TRBV11-3 and TRBJ2-3, the CDR3 gives the full variable domain: EAGVVQSPRYKIIEKKQPVAFWCNPISGHNTLYWYLQNLGQGPELLIRYENEEAVDDSQLPKDRFSAERLKGVDSTLKIQPAELGDSAVYLCASSLETSGGTDTQYFGPGTRLTVL.

The rearrangement joins TRBV19 to TRBJ2-1; the D gene is possibly TRBD2 (6 bases). The CDR3 loop spans 15 amino acids. Trimming cost V 11 bases and J 9 bases, with 26 bases left between them. Germline V CDR1 and CDR2: LNHDA, SQIVND (reference sequence). CDR3 amino acids: CAVGPRGYNNGEQFF. CDR3 coding DNA: TGTGCCGTCGGGCCTCGGGGGTACAATAATGGTGAGCAGTTCTTC.

CDR3 DNA: TGTGCCAGCAGCGGCCCGACAGGGGAGCTAGGGCAGTACTTC. Protein product: CASSGPTGELGQYF. The V and J genes are TRBV5-6 and TRBJ2-7; 8 bases are shared with TRBD1. The germline gives CDR1 SGHDT, CDR2 YYEEEE. With V trimmed by 4 bases and J by 9 bases, 12 bases remained unmatched. The CDR3 loop spans 14 amino acids. Full variable domain (remainder filled in from reference TRBV5-6 and TRBJ2-7): DAGVTQSPTHLIKTRGQQVTLRCSPKSGHDTVSWYQQALGQGPQFIFQYYEEEERQRGNFPDRFSGHQFPNYSSELNVNALLLGDSALYLCASSGPTGELGQYFGPGTRLTVT.

This clone was counted a few times. The J gene is TRBJ2-5, the V gene TRBV9, with a possible D match to TRBD1 (5 bases). The germline CDR1 and CDR2 sequences are SGDLS and YYNGEE. V was clipped by 4 bases and J by 3 bases, with 13 bases between them. The CDR3 extends over 14 amino acids. For the CDR3, the DNA is TGTGCCAGCAGCCTAACAGGACGAGAAGAGACCCAGTACTTC. Its protein product is CASSLTGREETQYF.

The genes are TRBV28 and TRBJ1-1; possibly TRBD1 for D (5 bases). The V end lost 2 bases, the J end lost 1 base, and 8 bases lay between the germline ends. The CDR3 consists of 14 residues. Germline CDR1 and CDR2: MDHEN and SYDVKM. The CDR3 DNA sequence: TGTGCCAGCAGTTTAATGGGGGGGAACACTGAAGCTTTCTTT. Translation gives CASSLMGGNTEAFF.